The rows below give T cell receptor beta chains drawn from one sample of a study of control samples from healthy donors and cancer patients. TCRdb's table, derived via immunoSEQ multiplex PCR, lists solely in-frame clones and lacks some. This table holds around 30,000 clones, roughly 88% found once. The source material was PBMCs. All receptors come from a man over 45 with lung cancer. Both conserved end residues are part of each CDR3. D genes are given only for firm matches. Not all rows give a size; the values are once, few, many and, for expanded clones, a class.

NA	TRBJ1-1	NA	TRBV18	CASSFEGGRTEAFF	TGTGCCAGCTCTTTTGAGGGGGGGAGGACTGAAGCTTTCTTT
TRBD1	TRBJ1-1	NA	TRBV4-1	CASSHDPGQGLPLEAFF	TGCGCCAGCAGCCATGATCCGGGACAGGGTTTACCTCTTGAAGCTTTCTTT
NA	TRBJ1-1	NA	TRBV18	CASSPVANTEAFF	TGTGCCAGCTCACCGGTGGCGAACACTGAAGCTTTCTTT
TRBD1	TRBJ2-7	once	TRBV9	CASSVTDRVLEQYF	TGTGCCAGCAGCGTCACGGACAGGGTCTTGGAGCAGTACTTC
TRBD1	TRBJ1-3	NA	TRBV7-3	CASSVTGLSGNTIYF	TGTGCCAGCAGTGTGACAGGGCTCTCTGGAAACACCATATATTTT
TRBD1	TRBJ1-1	NA	TRBV6-5	CASSFEGARVEAFF	TGTGCCAGCAGTTTCGAGGGGGCGAGGGTTGAAGCTTTCTTT
TRBD1	TRBJ1-2	once	TRBV18	CASSPTTYLQGHGYTF	TGTGCCAGCTCACCCACCACCTACTTACAGGGGCACGGCTACACCTTC
NA	TRBJ1-3	NA	TRBV6-6	CASSYEVGSGNTIYF	TGTGCCAGCAGTTACGAGGTTGGCTCTGGAAACACCATATATTTT
NA	TRBJ1-1	once	TRBV7-8	CASSLVPGTEAFF	TGTGCCAGCAGCTTAGTCCCGGGGACTGAAGCTTTCTTT
TRBD1	TRBJ2-5	NA	TRBV4-1	CASSPKDRFGETQYF	TGCGCCAGCAGCCCCAAGGACAGGTTCGGAGAGACCCAGTACTTC
NA	TRBJ2-3	once	TRBV5-4	CASSLGRVTSTDTQYF	TGTGCCAGCAGCTTGGGCCGTGTAACTAGCACAGATACGCAGTATTTT
NA	TRBJ1-5	NA	TRBV19	CASSSGQGFNQPQHF	TGTGCCAGTAGTTCGGGACAAGGCTTCAATCAGCCCCAGCATTTT
NA	TRBJ1-1	NA	TRBV7-2	CASSTGLGTEAFF	TGTGCCAGCAGCACAGGGTTAGGAACTGAAGCTTTCTTT
TRBD1	TRBJ2-7	NA	TRBV2	CASSEAQGVYEQYF	TGTGCCAGCAGTGAAGCGCAGGGGGTCTACGAGCAGTACTTC
TRBD1	TRBJ1-1	NA	TRBV6-6	CASSYTGTGSTEAFF	TGTGCCAGCAGTTACACTGGGACAGGGTCGACTGAAGCTTTCTTT
TRBD1	TRBJ2-5	NA	TRBV19	CASSTDRVRPQETQYF	TGTGCCAGTAGTACGGACAGGGTTAGGCCCCAAGAGACCCAGTACTTC
NA	TRBJ1-1	NA	TRBV13	CASSLTGLNTEAFF	TGTGCCAGCAGCTTAACAGGGTTGAACACTGAAGCTTTCTTT
TRBD1	TRBJ2-7	NA	TRBV7-2	CASSYFPGQGAGEQYF	TGTGCCAGCAGCTACTTCCCGGGACAGGGGGCCGGGGAGCAGTACTTC
NA	TRBJ2-7	NA	TRBV5-4	CASSLGGDGAYEQYF	TGTGCCAGCAGCTTGGGTGGGGACGGAGCCTACGAGCAGTACTTC
NA	TRBJ1-1	NA	TRBV7-3	CASSLTGSNTEAFF	TGTGCCAGCAGCTTAACCGGCTCGAACACTGAAGCTTTCTTT
TRBD2	TRBJ2-3	NA	TRBV20-1	CSASVTSGGMDTQYF	TGCAGTGCCAGTGTTACTAGCGGGGGGATGGATACGCAGTATTTT
NA	TRBJ2-7	NA	TRBV5-8	CASSLGDGTYEQYF	TGTGCCAGCAGCTTGGGGGACGGAACCTACGAGCAGTACTTC
TRBD1	TRBJ2-3	NA	TRBV19	CASSTLGQGDTQYF	TGTGCCAGTAGTACTCTGGGACAGGGGGATACGCAGTATTTT
TRBD1	TRBJ2-7	NA	TRBV19	CASSSGQGDSTYEQYF	TGTGCCAGTAGCTCCGGACAGGGTGACAGCACCTACGAGCAGTACTTC
NA	TRBJ1-2	NA	TRBV28	CATFLYGYTF	TGTGCGACATTCCTCTATGGCTACACCTTC
NA	TRBJ2-2	NA	TRBV19	CASRAGPWNTGELFF	TGTGCCAGTAGAGCGGGTCCCTGGAACACCGGGGAGCTGTTTTTT
NA	TRBJ2-5	NA	TRBV28	CAIRPGIVETQYF	TGTGCCATCAGACCCGGAATTGTGGAGACCCAGTACTTC
NA	TRBJ2-1	few	TRBV7-2	CASSLDSGPHNEQFF	TGTGCCAGCAGCTTGGACAGTGGACCCCACAATGAGCAGTTCTTC
NA	TRBJ2-5	NA	TRBV15	CATSRDTGEETQYF	TGTGCCACCAGCAGAGATACGGGGGAGGAGACCCAGTACTTC
NA	TRBJ1-1	NA	TRBV7-9	CASRERTNTEAFF	TGTGCCAGCAGGGAAAGGACAAACACTGAAGCTTTCTTT
NA	TRBJ2-3	NA	TRBV7-2	CASSFLPSTDTQYF	TGTGCCAGCAGCTTCCTCCCTAGCACAGATACGCAGTATTTT
NA	TRBJ2-2	NA	TRBV5-8	CASRTGTNTGELFF	TGTGCCAGCAGAACAGGGACAAACACCGGGGAGCTGTTTTTT
NA	TRBJ2-5	NA	TRBV5-1	CASSLDLTGGEETQYF	TGCGCCAGCAGCTTGGATCTTACCGGGGGCGAAGAGACCCAGTACTTC
TRBD1	TRBJ2-5	NA	TRBV5-4	CASSDREFAETQYF	TGTGCCAGCAGCGACAGGGAGTTTGCAGAGACCCAGTACTTC
NA	TRBJ2-6	NA	TRBV6-5	CASRPSTGANVLTF	TGTGCCAGCAGACCAAGTACCGGGGCCAACGTCCTGACTTTC
TRBD1	TRBJ2-5	NA	TRBV6-5	CASSLQGVGETQYF	TGTGCCAGCAGTTTACAGGGGGTAGGAGAGACCCAGTACTTC
NA	TRBJ2-3	NA	TRBV5-1	CASSWDYQGPDTQYF	TGCGCCAGCAGCTGGGACTACCAGGGGCCAGATACGCAGTATTTT
NA	TRBJ1-2	NA	TRBV28	CASSFSSRGYTF	TGTGCCAGCAGTTTTTCATCGCGAGGCTACACCTTC
NA	TRBJ1-6	NA	TRBV4-3	CASSHGTPDQSPLHF	TGCGCCAGCAGCCACGGGACACCCGATCAGTCACCCCTCCACTTT
TRBD1	TRBJ1-5	NA	TRBV2	CASRGQGIGNQPQHF	TGTGCCAGCAGGGGACAGGGGATAGGCAATCAGCCCCAGCATTTT
NA	TRBJ1-1	once	TRBV6-4	CASSAGMNTEAFF	TGTGCCAGCAGTGCGGGCATGAACACTGAAGCTTTCTTT
TRBD2	TRBJ2-3	NA	TRBV28	CASRDPSGGSTDTQYF	TGTGCCAGCAGAGATCCGAGCGGGGGTAGCACAGATACGCAGTATTTT
TRBD2	TRBJ2-1	NA	TRBV6-5	CASSPSGGPYNEQFF	TGTGCCAGCAGTCCGAGCGGGGGACCCTACAATGAGCAGTTCTTC